This T cell receptor (beta chain) was obtained from a study of human T cells and chemical hapten exposure. Study information: Patients were given diphenylcyclopropenone on the scalp weekly across the roughly 25-week study. The variation in per-sample TCR yields arose mainly from small differences in pooled library volumes.

The library labeled individual cDNA molecules by adding unique molecular identifiers to them. Per the study methods: Counting gave a median of roughly 100,000 TCRs per sample, with values ranging from about 20,000 to 750,000. TCRdb reprocessed the RACE reads with MiXCR, giving one entry per CDR3 protein. None of the V and J calls come from the authors' own analysis; TCRdb made them. The sample contains under 200,000 distinct CDR3 sequences, roughly 14% of which appear only once. To note about this clonotype: With a much larger clone just one base away, this may be a read error.

This CDR3 region has 16 residues. Per the germline V gene, CDR1 is DFQATT and CDR2 is SNEGSKA (reference sequence). V was clipped by 1 base and J by 8 bases, with 21 bases between them. The time point denotes: patch test 1, 2 weeks after DPC sensitization. Regarding treatment: therapeutic diphenylcyclopropenone sensitization with weekly scalp DPC. This sequence originates from a woman aged 25 to 39 with alopecia areata. Some clones in this sample may be carry-over from other donors' samples. Sequences were derived from whole blood, sampled in connection with sensitization to the hapten diphenylcyclopropenone (DPC). The chain links TRBV20-1 to TRBJ2-1; TRBD2 is a possible D gene (5 bases). The CDR3 here is CSARALLVGVVDEQFF. For the CDR3, the DNA is TGCAGTGCTAGAGCCTTACTAGTGGGAGTAGTTGATGAGCAGTTCTTC.